This TCR beta chain was retrieved from a study of beta chain features in type 1 diabetes. The study's findings and limits: Moderately but significantly shorter TCRB CDR3s were found in Type 1 diabetes patients in all four CD4+ subsets. PCR might preferentially amplify shorter templates, equally in patients and controls. A closer apparent resemblance between naive, central memory and Treg TCRB repertoires was seen in patients than in healthy donors. Reduced insertions and increased deletions marked VDJ junctions in type 1 diabetes patients.

Expressed TCRB transcripts were sequenced, since all the RNA that had been isolated was reverse transcribed. The protocol was immunoSEQ multiplex PCR, while the TCRdb copy is restricted to in-frame clones and leaves out a portion. Of over 200,000 clones listed, around 9.9% are singletons. Germline assignment: CDR1 MGHRA and CDR2 YSYEKL. The CDR3 has 15 amino acids. V was shortened by 0 bases and J by 1 base, with 7 bases between the two germline ends. CD45RO/CCR7/CD25/CD127/CD95/CD27 separated CD4+ naive, central memory, regulatory and stem cell-like memory cells by sorting. As for this clone: The antigen is undetermined.

The sequence was collected from a man aged 30-40 years with type 1 diabetes. Sequences were obtained from naive CD4+ T cells from blood. The chain recombines TRBV4-1 with TRBJ2-1; unclear D gene. The CDR3 DNA is TGCGCCAGCAGCCAAGAGAGTCTGTCCTACAATGAGCAGTTCTTC. Translated: CASSQESLSYNEQFF.